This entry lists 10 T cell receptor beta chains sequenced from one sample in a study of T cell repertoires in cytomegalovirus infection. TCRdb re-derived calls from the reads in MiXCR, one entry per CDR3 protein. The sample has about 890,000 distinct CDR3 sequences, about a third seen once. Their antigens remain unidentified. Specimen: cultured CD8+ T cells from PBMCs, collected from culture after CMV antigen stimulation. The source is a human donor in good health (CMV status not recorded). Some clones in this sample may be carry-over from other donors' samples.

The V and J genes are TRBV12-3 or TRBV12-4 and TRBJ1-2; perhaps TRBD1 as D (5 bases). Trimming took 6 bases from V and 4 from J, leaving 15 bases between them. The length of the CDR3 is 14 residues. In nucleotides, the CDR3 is TGTGCCAGCAGCCCAACCCTGGGGACCTATGGCTACACCTTC. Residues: CASSPTLGTYGYTF.

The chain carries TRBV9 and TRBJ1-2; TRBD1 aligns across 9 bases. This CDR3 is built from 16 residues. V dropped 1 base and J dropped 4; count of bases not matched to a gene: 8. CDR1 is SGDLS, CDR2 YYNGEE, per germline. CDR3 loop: CASSVPPGTGSYGYTF. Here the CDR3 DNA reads TGTGCCAGCAGCGTACCACCCGGGACAGGGTCCTATGGCTACACCTTC.

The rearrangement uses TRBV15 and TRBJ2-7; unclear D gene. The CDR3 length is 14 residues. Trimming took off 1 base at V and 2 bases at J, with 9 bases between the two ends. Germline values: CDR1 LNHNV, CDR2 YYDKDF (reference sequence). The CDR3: CATSRGFQAYEQYF. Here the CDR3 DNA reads TGTGCCACCAGCAGAGGATTCCAGGCCTACGAGCAGTACTTC.

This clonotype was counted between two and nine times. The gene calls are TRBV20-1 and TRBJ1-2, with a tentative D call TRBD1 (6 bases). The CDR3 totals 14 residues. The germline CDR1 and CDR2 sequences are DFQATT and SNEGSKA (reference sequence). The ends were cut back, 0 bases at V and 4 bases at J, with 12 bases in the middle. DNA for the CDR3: TGCAGTGCTAGAGATAACAGGGAAGTCTATGGCTACACCTTC. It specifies CSARDNREVYGYTF.

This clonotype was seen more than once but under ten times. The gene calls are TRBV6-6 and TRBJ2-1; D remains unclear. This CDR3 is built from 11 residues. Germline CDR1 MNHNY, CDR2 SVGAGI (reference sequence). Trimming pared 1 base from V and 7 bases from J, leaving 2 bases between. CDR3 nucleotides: TGTGCCAGCAGTTACTTTAATGAGCAGTTCTTC. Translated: CASSYFNEQFF.

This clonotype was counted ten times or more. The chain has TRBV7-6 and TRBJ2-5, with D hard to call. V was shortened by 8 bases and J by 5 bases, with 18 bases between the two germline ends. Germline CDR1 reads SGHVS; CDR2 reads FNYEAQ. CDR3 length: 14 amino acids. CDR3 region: CASSEGSSVETQYF. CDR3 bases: TGTGCCAGCTCCGAAGGCTCATCCGTCGAGACCCAGTACTTC.

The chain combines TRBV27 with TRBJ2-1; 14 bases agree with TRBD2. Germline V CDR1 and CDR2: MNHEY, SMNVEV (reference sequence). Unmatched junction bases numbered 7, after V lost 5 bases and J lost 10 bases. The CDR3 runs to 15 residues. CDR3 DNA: TGTGCCAGCAGTCGGACTAGCGGGGGGCCGGGGGAGCAGTTCTTC. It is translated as CASSRTSGGPGEQFF.

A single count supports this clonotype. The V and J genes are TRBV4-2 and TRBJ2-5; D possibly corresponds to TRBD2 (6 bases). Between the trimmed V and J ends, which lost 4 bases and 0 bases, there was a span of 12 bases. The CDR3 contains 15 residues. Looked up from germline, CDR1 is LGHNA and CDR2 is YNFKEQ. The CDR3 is CASSPRVADQETQYF. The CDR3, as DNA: TGTGCCAGCAGCCCCCGGGTAGCGGACCAAGAGACCCAGTACTTC.

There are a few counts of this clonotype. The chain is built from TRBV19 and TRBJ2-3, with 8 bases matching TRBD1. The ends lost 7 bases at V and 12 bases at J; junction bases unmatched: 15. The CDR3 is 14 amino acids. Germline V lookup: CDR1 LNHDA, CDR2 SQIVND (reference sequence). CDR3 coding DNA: TGTGCCAGTAATTCTTGGACAGGGTACATAATACAGTATTTT. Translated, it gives CASNSWTGYIIQYF. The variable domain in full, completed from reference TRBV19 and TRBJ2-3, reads DGGITQSPKYLFRKEGQNVTLSCEQNLNHDAMYWYRQDPGQGLRLIYYSQIVNDFQKGDIAEGYSVSREKKESFPLTVTSAQKNPTAFYLCASNSWTGYIIQYFGPGTRLTVL.

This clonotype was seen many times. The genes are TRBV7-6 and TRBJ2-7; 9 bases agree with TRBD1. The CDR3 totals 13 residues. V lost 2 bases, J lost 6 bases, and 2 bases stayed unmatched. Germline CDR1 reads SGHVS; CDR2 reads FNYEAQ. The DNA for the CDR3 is TGTGCCAGCAGCTTACGGACAGGGGCCGAGCAGTACGTC. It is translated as CASSLRTGAEQYV.